Listed below are T cell receptor beta chains from one sample, sequenced in a study of cytomegalovirus exposure and HLA in healthy donors. The table came from immunoSEQ multiplex PCR; TCRdb's copy has only in-frame clones and leaves some out. The data show under 75,000 clones, approximately 70% seen once. Sample: PBMCs. These receptors came from a man aged 35-49 years in good health and CMV-seropositive. The CDR3 runs from the conserved cysteine through the conserved F or W. Each record gives: V gene, D gene, J gene, clone size, CDR3 protein, CDR3 DNA. A D gene is named only where the DNA matches it firmly. Expanded clones are given a class, and other clones once, few, many or no size at all.

v_call: TRBV7-2
d_call: TRBD2
j_call: TRBJ2-7
clone_size: once
cdr3_aa: CASSTLTSASPQYF
cdr3_nt: TGTGCCAGCAGCACGCTGACTAGCGCCAGCCCGCAGTACTTC

v_call: TRBV2
d_call: TRBD1
j_call: TRBJ1-1
clone_size: .
cdr3_aa: CASSGQGNTEAFF
cdr3_nt: TGTGCCAGCAGTGGACAGGGGAACACTGAAGCTTTCTTT

v_call: TRBV19
d_call: .
j_call: TRBJ2-6
clone_size: .
cdr3_aa: CASSMAGANVLTF
cdr3_nt: TGTGCCAGTAGTATGGCCGGGGCCAACGTCCTGACTTTC

v_call: TRBV29-1
d_call: TRBD2
j_call: TRBJ2-5
clone_size: .
cdr3_aa: CSVVPWEGPRETQYF
cdr3_nt: TGCAGCGTTGTTCCGTGGGAGGGCCCTCGAGAGACCCAGTACTTC

v_call: TRBV2
d_call: .
j_call: TRBJ1-1
clone_size: .
cdr3_aa: CASNEQGQNTEAFF
cdr3_nt: TGTGCCAGCAACGAACAGGGCCAGAACACTGAAGCTTTCTTT

v_call: TRBV9
d_call: .
j_call: TRBJ2-2
clone_size: .
cdr3_aa: CASSQKGGVTGELFF
cdr3_nt: TGTGCCAGCAGCCAAAAGGGGGGGGTGACCGGGGAGCTGTTTTTT

v_call: TRBV18
d_call: TRBD2
j_call: TRBJ2-7
clone_size: .
cdr3_aa: CASSPSAGGYEQYF
cdr3_nt: TGTGCCAGCTCACCGTCAGCGGGAGGCTACGAGCAGTACTTC

v_call: TRBV2
d_call: .
j_call: TRBJ2-7
clone_size: .
cdr3_aa: CASSYQQGYEQYF
cdr3_nt: TGTGCCAGCAGCTATCAACAGGGCTACGAGCAGTACTTC

v_call: TRBV6-8
d_call: .
j_call: TRBJ2-1
clone_size: .
cdr3_aa: CASSYPLRGGGRDNEQFF
cdr3_nt: TGTGCCAGCAGTTACCCCCTTAGGGGGGGAGGCCGCGACAATGAGCAGTTCTTC

v_call: TRBV7-9
d_call: .
j_call: TRBJ2-1
clone_size: few
cdr3_aa: CSSSFTELANEQFF
cdr3_nt: TGTTCCAGCAGCTTTACCGAACTAGCTAATGAGCAGTTCTTC

v_call: TRBV29-1
d_call: .
j_call: TRBJ2-5
clone_size: .
cdr3_aa: CSVVLLASQETQYF
cdr3_nt: TGCAGCGTTGTGTTGTTGGCCTCCCAAGAGACCCAGTACTTC

v_call: TRBV7-9
d_call: TRBD2
j_call: TRBJ2-1
clone_size: few
cdr3_aa: CASSPRLAGALGEQFF
cdr3_nt: TGTGCCAGCAGCCCGAGACTAGCGGGAGCCCTAGGTGAGCAGTTCTTC

v_call: TRBV7-6
d_call: .
j_call: TRBJ2-7
clone_size: .
cdr3_aa: CASSPQGSHEQYF
cdr3_nt: TGTGCCAGCAGCCCCCAAGGGAGCCACGAGCAGTACTTC

v_call: TRBV6-6
d_call: TRBD2
j_call: TRBJ2-5
clone_size: .
cdr3_aa: CASSVGASGTQYF
cdr3_nt: TGTGCCAGTTCCGTCGGGGCTAGCGGGACCCAGTACTTC

v_call: TRBV6-1
d_call: TRBD2
j_call: TRBJ2-3
clone_size: .
cdr3_aa: CAHTAGSPDTQYF
cdr3_nt: TGTGCCCACACAGCGGGGAGTCCAGATACGCAGTATTTT

v_call: TRBV18
d_call: TRBD1
j_call: TRBJ1-6
clone_size: .
cdr3_aa: CASSTGTDNSPLHF
cdr3_nt: TGTGCCAGCTCAACCGGGACAGATAATTCACCCCTCCACTTT

v_call: TRBV4-1
d_call: .
j_call: TRBJ2-3
clone_size: .
cdr3_aa: CASSQDHVSTQYF
cdr3_nt: TGCGCCAGCAGCCAAGATCATGTGAGTACGCAGTATTTT

v_call: TRBV11-2
d_call: .
j_call: TRBJ2-7
clone_size: .
cdr3_aa: CASSPVNRVGGYEQYF
cdr3_nt: TGTGCCAGCAGCCCCGTGAACAGGGTTGGGGGCTACGAGCAGTACTTC

v_call: TRBV19
d_call: .
j_call: TRBJ1-5
clone_size: .
cdr3_aa: CASSSGQNQPQHF
cdr3_nt: TGTGCCAGTAGTAGTGGCCAGAATCAGCCCCAGCATTTT

v_call: TRBV12-5
d_call: .
j_call: TRBJ2-5
clone_size: .
cdr3_aa: CASGFSIQETQYF
cdr3_nt: TGTGCTAGTGGTTTTAGCATCCAAGAGACCCAGTACTTC

v_call: TRBV4-1
d_call: .
j_call: TRBJ1-1
clone_size: .
cdr3_aa: CASSHREANTEAFF
cdr3_nt: TGCGCCAGCAGCCACCGGGAGGCGAACACTGAAGCTTTCTTT

v_call: TRBV18
d_call: .
j_call: TRBJ1-1
clone_size: .
cdr3_aa: CASSPQGGRYTEAFF
cdr3_nt: TGTGCCAGCTCACCACAAGGGGGTCGGTACACTGAAGCTTTCTTT

v_call: TRBV25-1
d_call: .
j_call: TRBJ1-2
clone_size: once
cdr3_aa: CASSLWAGHGYTF
cdr3_nt: TGTGCCAGCAGTCTCTGGGCAGGGCACGGCTACACCTTC

v_call: TRBV7-9
d_call: TRBD2
j_call: TRBJ2-7
clone_size: once
cdr3_aa: CSSSGNGVYEQYF
cdr3_nt: TGTTCCAGCAGCGGGAACGGGGTCTACGAGCAGTACTTC

v_call: TRBV6-4
d_call: TRBD2
j_call: TRBJ2-1
clone_size: .
cdr3_aa: CASSVLAGGDNEQFF
cdr3_nt: TGTGCCAGCAGTGTACTAGCGGGGGGGGACAATGAGCAGTTCTTC

v_call: TRBV5-1
d_call: .
j_call: TRBJ2-1
clone_size: .
cdr3_aa: CASSLPSNEQFF
cdr3_nt: TGCGCCAGCAGCCTTCCGAGCAATGAGCAGTTCTTC

v_call: TRBV19
d_call: .
j_call: TRBJ2-3
clone_size: .
cdr3_aa: CASSFRQETDTQYF
cdr3_nt: TGTGCCAGTAGTTTCCGACAGGAAACAGATACGCAGTATTTT

v_call: TRBV19
d_call: TRBD1
j_call: TRBJ1-2
clone_size: few
cdr3_aa: CASSTAGTASYGYTF
cdr3_nt: TGTGCCAGTAGTACCGCTGGGACAGCGAGCTATGGCTACACCTTC

v_call: TRBV10-3
d_call: TRBD1
j_call: TRBJ1-2
clone_size: .
cdr3_aa: CAISDDRGRNYGYTF
cdr3_nt: TGTGCCATCAGTGATGACAGGGGGCGGAACTATGGCTACACCTTC

v_call: TRBV4-1
d_call: .
j_call: TRBJ1-4
clone_size: .
cdr3_aa: CASSQVGQGREKLFF
cdr3_nt: TGCGCCAGCAGCCAAGTCGGGCAGGGGCGAGAAAAACTGTTTTTT

v_call: TRBV6-4
d_call: TRBD1
j_call: TRBJ1-1
clone_size: .
cdr3_aa: CATSTGDRAFF
cdr3_nt: TGTGCCACCTCGACAGGGGACCGAGCTTTCTTT

v_call: TRBV5-6
d_call: TRBD2
j_call: TRBJ2-1
clone_size: .
cdr3_aa: CASSWTSGVGQFF
cdr3_nt: TGTGCCAGCAGCTGGACTAGTGGCGTTGGGCAGTTCTTC